This TCR beta chain was identified in a study of graft-versus-host responses after intestinal transplantation. Study-level information: The study gave all recipients anti-thymocyte globulin induction, then tacrolimus and steroids for three to four years.

Produced via immunoSEQ multiplex PCR; TCRdb's table is partial and in-frame only. Of about 110,000 clones in the sample, roughly 93% were seen once. Overall study findings and caveats: The recipient marrow held GvH clones, and some of them showed up first in ileum or blood.

On this clone itself: Antigen unknown.

Germline V gene lookup returns CDR1 SGHDT and CDR2 YYEEEE. With V trimmed by 10 bases and J by 1 base, 18 bases remained unmatched. This CDR3 has 17 amino acids. This TCR was sampled from a human donor who received an intestinal transplant. This specimen was unstimulated CD8+ T cells sorted from spleen or lymph node cells, taken before intestinal transplant. The V and J genes are TRBV5-6 and TRBJ1-2; TRBD1 matches at 8 bases. CDR3 DNA sequence: TGTGCCTACGCGTATGGGACAGGCAGAACCTTTAACTATGGCTACACCTTC. It is translated as CAYAYGTGRTFNYGYTF.